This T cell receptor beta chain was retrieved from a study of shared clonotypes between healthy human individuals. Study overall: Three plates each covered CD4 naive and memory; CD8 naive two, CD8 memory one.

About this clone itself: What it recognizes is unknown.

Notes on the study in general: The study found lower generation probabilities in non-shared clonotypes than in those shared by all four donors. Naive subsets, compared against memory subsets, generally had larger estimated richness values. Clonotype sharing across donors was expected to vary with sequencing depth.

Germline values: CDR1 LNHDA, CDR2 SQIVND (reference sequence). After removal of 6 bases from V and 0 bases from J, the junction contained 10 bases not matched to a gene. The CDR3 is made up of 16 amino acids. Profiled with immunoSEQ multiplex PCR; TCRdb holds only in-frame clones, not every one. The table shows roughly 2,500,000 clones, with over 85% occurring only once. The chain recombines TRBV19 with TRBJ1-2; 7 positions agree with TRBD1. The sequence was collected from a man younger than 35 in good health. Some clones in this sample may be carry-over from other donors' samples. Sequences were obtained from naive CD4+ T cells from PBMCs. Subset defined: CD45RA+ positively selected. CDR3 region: CASSKISTGTNYGYTF. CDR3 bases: TGTGCCAGTAGCAAAATTTCGACAGGGACTAACTATGGCTACACCTTC.